The 25 T cell receptor beta chains in this list originate from one sample, sequenced in a study of blood T cells in healthy people across ages. With a J-beta primer mix and a sample-barcoded 5' primer, a second PCR ran 7 to 11 cycles. Each CDR3 protein is one row after TCRdb ran MiXCR on the 5' RACE reads. Among approximately 780,000 distinct CDR3 sequences listed, roughly 26% were seen once. In addition, the sample was reused for a study of T cells of mothers and their children.

The sequencing input was blood. The source of these receptors is a boy younger than 18 in good health.

The V gene is TRBV28, the J gene TRBJ2-1, with D possibly TRBD1 on 5 matching bases. The germline V gene encodes CDR1 MDHEN and CDR2 SYDVKM. This CDR3 contains 12 residues. V dropped 6 bases and J dropped 6 bases, with 9 bases sitting between them. The CDR3 nucleotides are TGTGCCAGCAGCGACAGTCTCAATGAGCAGTTCTTC. Encoded protein: CASSDSLNEQFF.

The chain has TRBV27 and TRBJ2-7; tentative D call: TRBD2 (5 bases). CDR3 length: 15 amino acids. Per the germline V gene, CDR1 is MNHEY and CDR2 is SMNVEV (reference sequence). Deletions cut 0 bases from V and 3 bases from J, with 12 bases between. Here the CDR3 DNA reads TGTGCCAGCAGTTTATCGAAAGCAGACTACTACGAGCAGTACTTC. Amino acid sequence: CASSLSKADYYEQYF.

This clonotype was seen more than once but under ten times. The V gene is TRBV2, the J gene TRBJ2-5, with D possibly being TRBD2 (6 bases). The assigned J gene may be wrong: the sequence end matches TRBJ2-7 better. From germline, CDR1 is SNHLY and CDR2 FYNNEI. CDR3 size: 14 residues. The CDR3 DNA is TGTGCCACCACCGTGCGGAGGGGTTCCTACGAGCAGTACTTC. Its translation is CATTVRRGSYEQYF.

This clonotype was seen more than once but under ten times. The J gene is TRBJ2-7, the V gene TRBV30; D is unclear. Trimming removed 2 bases from V and 2 bases from J, with 4 bases in between. The CDR3 sequence is 11 residues long. Germline V gives CDR1 GTSNPN, CDR2 SVGIG (reference sequence). The CDR3 loop is CAWSQAYEQYF. CDR3 coding DNA: TGTGCCTGGAGTCAAGCCTACGAGCAGTACTTC.

The rearrangement uses TRBV2 and TRBJ2-5; D might be TRBD1 or TRBD2, each matching 5 bases. Germline V lookup: CDR1 SNHLY, CDR2 FYNNEI. Trimming took 5 bases from V and 0 from J, leaving 13 bases between them. The CDR3 has 15 residues. The CDR3 spells CASSPGTTYQETQYF. The CDR3 region has the DNA TGTGCCAGCAGTCCCGGGACGACGTACCAAGAGACCCAGTACTTC.

This sequence joins TRBV7-9 and TRBJ1-2; a possible D gene is TRBD1 (5 bases). The CDR3 has 16 residues. Trimming took off 5 bases at V and 2 bases at J, with 18 bases between the two ends. The germline V gene has CDR1 SEHNR and CDR2 FQNEAQ (reference sequence). As DNA, the CDR3 is TGTGCCAGCAGCCCCCCGACAGAACTACTCAACTATGGCTACACCTTC. It translates to CASSPPTELLNYGYTF.

The V gene is TRBV2, the J gene TRBJ2-5; TRBD2 agrees at 8 bases. The J call may not be correct, given that the DNA end is closer to TRBJ2-7. Germline CDR1 is SNHLY and CDR2 is FYNNEI. This CDR3 comprises 15 residues. The CDR3 DNA follows: TGTGCCAGCAGGGCGGGACTAGAAGATACCTACGAGCAGTACTTC. Encoded protein: CASRAGLEDTYEQYF.

Here the CDR3 DNA reads TGTGCCAGCAGCTTCAGGGGTCGGGAAAAACTGTTTTTT. It encodes CASSFRGREKLFF. The rearrangement joins TRBV7-9 to TRBJ1-4; possibly TRBD1 for D (6 bases). Germline-derived CDR1 and CDR2 are SEHNR and FQNEAQ (reference sequence). Between the trimmed V and J ends, which lost 3 bases and 8 bases, there was a span of 10 bases. The CDR3 extends over 13 amino acids.

The chain has TRBV29-1 and TRBJ2-5; D remains ambiguous. From germline, CDR1 is SQVTM and CDR2 ANQGSEA. V lost 4 bases and J lost 4, with 7 bases in between. This CDR3 comprises 11 residues. The CDR3 reads CSVVSAETQYF. As DNA, the CDR3 is TGCAGCGTTGTCTCGGCAGAGACCCAGTACTTC.

The chain has TRBV27 and TRBJ1-4; D gene uncertain. CDR3 size: 14 residues. Germline lookup yields CDR1 MNHEY and CDR2 SMNVEV (reference sequence). V gave up 4 bases and J gave up 6 bases, with 12 bases separating them. Here the CDR3 reads CASSSQVDHEKLFF. CDR3 nucleotide sequence: TGTGCCAGCAGTTCCCAGGTGGACCATGAAAAACTGTTTTTT.

This clonotype was picked up a small number of times. The gene calls are TRBV12-3 or TRBV12-4 and TRBJ2-5, with 9 bases lining up with TRBD1. The CDR3 runs to 14 residues. With 6 bases clipped from V and 10 bases from J, the junction kept 12 bases outside the gene matches. The CDR3 region has the DNA TGTGCCAGCAGCCGAGGGACAGGGTTGCCCTACCAGTACTTC. Protein product: CASSRGTGLPYQYF.

The chain joins TRBV6-6 to TRBJ2-7; D might be TRBD1 or TRBD2, each matching 6 bases. Germline V gene sequence: CDR1 MNHNY, CDR2 SVGAGI (reference sequence). The CDR3 loop spans 14 amino acids. The ends were cut back, 2 bases at V and 8 bases at J, with 16 bases in the middle. The CDR3, as DNA: TGTGCCAGCAGTTACGTTACAGGGACTCTTCAGCAGTACTTC. Its protein product is CASSYVTGTLQQYF.

This clonotype has only a few counts. This chain uses TRBV25-1 with TRBJ1-1, with unresolved D. CDR1 and CDR2 (germline): MGHDK, SYGVNS. V lost 3 bases and J lost 2, with 10 bases in between. This CDR3 is built from 14 residues. CDR3 bases: TGTGCCAGCAGTGAGACGAACGACAACACTGAAGCTTTCTTT. Protein product: CASSETNDNTEAFF.

V usage is TRBV2 and J usage is TRBJ1-1; the match to TRBD1 covers 9 bases. This CDR3 has 14 amino acids. Trimming cost V 6 bases and J 5 bases; bases outside gene matches: 7. Per germline, CDR1 SNHLY and CDR2 FYNNEI. The CDR3 nucleotides are TGTGCCAGCAGGACAGGGGGTCGGGGAACTGAAGCTTTCTTT. It yields the protein CASRTGGRGTEAFF.

The J gene is TRBJ2-5, the V gene TRBV3-1; D gene uncertain. The J call may be incorrect, as the DNA end agrees better with TRBJ2-7. The CDR3 totals 16 residues. CDR1 LGHDT and CDR2 YNNKEL come from the germline V gene (reference sequence). The CDR3 loop is CASSPSHGLSSYEQYF. In nucleotides, the CDR3 is TGTGCCAGCAGCCCGAGCCACGGCTTGAGCTCCTACGAGCAGTACTTC.

The CDR3 region is CASSLEGPGANVLTF. The CDR3 nucleotides read TGTGCCAGCAGCTTGGAAGGGCCAGGGGCCAACGTCCTGACTTTC. This chain links TRBV5-6 with TRBJ2-6; the D is unclear. The CDR3 contains 15 residues. The germline V and J ends were trimmed by 0 bases and 4 bases, with 8 bases remaining between them. Germline CDR1 reads SGHDT; CDR2 reads YYEEEE. Full variable domain (rest looked up from reference TRBV5-6 and TRBJ2-6): DAGVTQSPTHLIKTRGQQVTLRCSPKSGHDTVSWYQQALGQGPQFIFQYYEEEERQRGNFPDRFSGHQFPNYSSELNVNALLLGDSALYLCASSLEGPGANVLTFGAGSRLTVL.

This chain joins TRBV5-1 and TRBJ2-1; 8 bases are a match to TRBD2. In germline, CDR1 is SGHRS, CDR2 YFSETQ. J was trimmed by 8 bases and V by 4 bases; bases with no gene match: 8. This CDR3 has 14 amino acids. The CDR3: CASSLSGGPDEQFF. In DNA form, the CDR3 reads TGCGCCAGCAGCCTGTCGGGGGGGCCAGATGAGCAGTTCTTC.

This rearrangement joins TRBV6-1 to TRBJ2-1; 15 bases line up with TRBD2. This CDR3 region has 19 residues. CDR1 MNHNS and CDR2 SASEGT come from the germline V gene. After removal of 6 bases from V and 0 bases from J, the junction contained 9 bases not matched to a gene. The CDR3 reads CASSPAGLAGGYSYNEQFF. CDR3 DNA: TGTGCCAGCAGCCCCGCGGGACTAGCGGGGGGTTACTCCTACAATGAGCAGTTCTTC.

The sample holds a few counts of this clonotype. V gene TRBV20-1 combines with J gene TRBJ2-7; D tentatively fits TRBD1 or TRBD2 (5 bases each). This CDR3 spans 15 amino acids. V lost 6 bases and J 0 bases, leaving 18 bases between the germline ends. The germline gives CDR1 DFQATT, CDR2 SNEGSKA (reference sequence). In DNA, the CDR3 is TGCAGTGCCGCACCGGGGCTAGTCAACTCCTACGAGCAGTACTTC. Amino acid sequence: CSAAPGLVNSYEQYF.

This clonotype occurred a few times. This chain uses TRBV20-1 with TRBJ2-7; D is possibly TRBD1 or TRBD2 (5 bases each). Germline assignment: CDR1 DFQATT and CDR2 SNEGSKA (reference sequence). V was cut by 3 bases and J by 7 bases, with 16 bases left in between. The CDR3 has 13 amino acids. CDR3 residues: CSARDEGTGEQYF. In nucleotides, the CDR3 is TGCAGTGCTAGGGACGAGGGGACGGGGGAGCAGTACTTC.

The chain couples TRBV20-1 to TRBJ2-1, with a tentative D call TRBD1 (5 bases). With 6 bases removed from V and 4 bases from J, the gap between germline ends came to 10 bases. Germline values: CDR1 DFQATT, CDR2 SNEGSKA (reference sequence). This CDR3 is built from 12 residues. The chain's CDR3 is CSAPDIYNEQFF. CDR3 bases: TGCAGTGCCCCGGACATATACAATGAGCAGTTCTTC.

The V gene is TRBV10-3, the J gene TRBJ2-1; 13 bases match TRBD2. The CDR3 extends over 20 amino acids. V lost 4 bases, J lost 6 bases, and 18 bases stayed unmatched. Germline loops: CDR1 ENHRY, CDR2 SYGVKD. CDR3 region: CAISAGLGTSGGAAFNEQFF. CDR3 in DNA: TGTGCCATCAGTGCCGGATTGGGTACTAGCGGGGGGGCAGCGTTCAATGAGCAGTTCTTC.

This clonotype was detected only a few times. The chain carries TRBV30 and TRBJ1-2, with TRBD1 matching over 10 bases. CDR3 length equals 12 residues. The junction had 3 bases not matched to a gene; V was cut back by 5 bases and J by 6 bases. Germline V gene sequence: CDR1 GTSNPN, CDR2 SVGIG (reference sequence). CDR3 sequence (DNA): TGTGCCTGGCAGACAGGGGGCCATGGCTACACCTTC. Residues: CAWQTGGHGYTF.

This clonotype was detected a few times. The junction does not match germline at one end; this may be a read error. CDR3 sequence: CASSQQGAGYNGQFF. DNA for the CDR3: TGTGCCAGCAGCCAACAGGGTGCGGGATACAATGGGCAGTTCTTC. The V call is TRBV12-3 or TRBV12-4, the J call TRBJ2-5; D may correspond to TRBD1 or TRBD2 (6 bases each). The J call is in doubt because the DNA end fits TRBJ2-1 better. This CDR3 comprises 15 residues.

This clonotype was detected a few times. The V and J genes are TRBV18 and TRBJ1-2; D unresolved. Germline CDR1 reads KGHSH; CDR2 reads LQKENI. The CDR3 is made up of 13 amino acids. The V end was cut by 2 bases, the J end by 1 base, with 5 bases between. The CDR3 DNA is TGTGCCAGCTCACCAGATGATAACTATGGCTACACCTTC. Translation: CASSPDDNYGYTF.